The sample holds many counts of the clone carrying this T cell receptor (beta chain). Its antigen remains unidentified. This sample is part of a study of read filtering for tumor transcriptome and immune sequencing. J lost 8 bases, V lost 1 base, and 8 bases had no gene match. Germline V lookup: CDR1 SGHTA, CDR2 FQGNSA. The CDR3 loop spans 17 amino acids. The library was built from 400 to 500 ng RNA with molecular barcoded adaptors for alpha/delta and beta/gamma chains. MiXCR was run by TCRdb on the reads, yielding one entry per CDR3 protein. The table has 20,000 to 25,000 distinct CDR3 sequences, 12% to 15% seen once. Study-level findings and limits: Dropping single-read clonotypes raised IR-seq and RNA-seq shared-clonotype correlation.

The sequencing input was a population of CD138-negative cells sorted from bone marrow. The TCR sequence derives from a donor older than 35 with multiple myeloma. The rearrangement links TRBV7-2 to TRBJ2-3; 14 bases agree with TRBD2. CDR3 sequence: CASSLGTSGRSGSTQYF. Written as DNA, the CDR3 is TGTGCCAGCAGCTTAGGGACTAGCGGGAGGTCGGGGAGTACGCAGTATTTT.